The present T cell receptor beta chain was sequenced within a study of blood T cells in healthy people across ages. For the second PCR, which ran for 7 to 11 cycles, a sample-barcoded 5' primer and a J-beta primer mix were used. CDR3-containing paired-end reads numbered at least 2.5 million in each sample. TCRdb reprocessed the 5' RACE reads with MiXCR, giving one entry per CDR3 protein. The repertoire includes roughly 800,000 distinct CDR3 sequences, just under 25% of them detected once, and just under 9.5% sits in the top ten. Unmatched junction bases numbered 6, after V lost 4 bases and J lost 2 bases. Germline V gene sequence: CDR1 MGHRA, CDR2 YSYEKL. The CDR3 runs to 16 residues. These same data were also listed under a study on T cells of mothers and their children. From that report: A few healthy Caucasian mothers and their six children were the donors. Barcodes and 2-4 random nucleotides were added by M1S in the second PCR.

The sample was blood. The clonotype comes from a boy aged 5-17 years in good health. This chain connects TRBV4-1 to TRBJ2-1; 9 nucleotides line up with TRBD2. Here the CDR3 DNA reads TGCGCCAGCAGCCCCTTGGAGCGGGGGGCCTACAATGAGCAGTTCTTC. Protein sequence: CASSPLERGAYNEQFF.